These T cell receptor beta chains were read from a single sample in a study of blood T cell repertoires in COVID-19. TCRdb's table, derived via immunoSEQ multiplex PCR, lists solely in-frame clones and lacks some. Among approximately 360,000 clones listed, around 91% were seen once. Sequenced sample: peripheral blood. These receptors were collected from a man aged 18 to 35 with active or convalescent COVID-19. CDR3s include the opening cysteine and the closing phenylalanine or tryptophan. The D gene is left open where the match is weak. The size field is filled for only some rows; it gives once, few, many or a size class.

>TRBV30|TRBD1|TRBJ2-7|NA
CAWSGTGTYEQYF
TGTGCCTGGAGTGGGACAGGAACCTACGAGCAGTACTTC
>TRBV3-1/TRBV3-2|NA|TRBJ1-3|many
CASSPSGQISGNTIYF
TGTGCCAGCAGCCCATCCGGACAAATCTCTGGAAACACCATATATTTT
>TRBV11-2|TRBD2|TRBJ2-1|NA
CASSRPPGTSPNEQFF
TGTGCCAGCAGCAGACCCCCCGGGACTAGCCCCAATGAGCAGTTCTTC
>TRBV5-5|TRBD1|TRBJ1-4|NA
CASSIQGSREKLFF
TGTGCCAGCAGTATACAGGGGTCGCGTGAAAAACTGTTTTTT
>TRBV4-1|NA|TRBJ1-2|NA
CASSQEKLGYTF
TGCGCCAGCAGCCAAGAGAAACTCGGCTACACCTTC
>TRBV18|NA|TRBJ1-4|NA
CASSPKNPVVSDEKLFF
TGTGCCAGCTCACCAAAAAACCCCGTTGTCTCGGATGAAAAACTGTTTTTT
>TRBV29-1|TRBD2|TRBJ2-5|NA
CSVEPSGLGETQYF
TGCAGCGTCGAACCTAGCGGCCTGGGAGAGACCCAGTACTTC
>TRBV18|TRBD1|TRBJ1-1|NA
CASSSIPGQADTEAFF
TGTGCCAGCTCATCTATACCGGGACAGGCGGACACTGAAGCTTTCTTT
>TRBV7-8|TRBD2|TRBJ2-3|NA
CASSLVVRLAGKHTDTQYF
TGTGCCAGCAGCTTAGTAGTCCGGCTAGCGGGAAAACACACAGATACGCAGTATTTT
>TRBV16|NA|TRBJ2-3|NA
CASSQFARWNTDTQYF
TGTGCCAGCAGCCAATTCGCCAGGTGGAACACAGATACGCAGTATTTT
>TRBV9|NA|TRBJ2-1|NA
CASSVWFGSYNEQFF
TGTGCCAGCAGCGTTTGGTTCGGCTCCTACAATGAGCAGTTCTTC
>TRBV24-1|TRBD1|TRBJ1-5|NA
CATSDDGQGPNQPQHF
TGTGCCACCAGTGATGACGGACAGGGCCCTAATCAGCCCCAGCATTTT
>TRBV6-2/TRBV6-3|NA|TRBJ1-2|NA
CASSYSPGLYGYTF
TGTGCCAGCAGTTACTCGCCAGGGCTCTATGGCTACACCTTC
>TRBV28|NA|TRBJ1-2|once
CASRVGVVYGYTF
TGTGCCAGCAGGGTGGGAGTCGTCTATGGCTACACCTTC
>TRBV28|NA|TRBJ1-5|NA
CASSVQQGPNQPQHF
TGTGCCAGCAGTGTGCAACAGGGCCCCAATCAGCCCCAGCATTTT
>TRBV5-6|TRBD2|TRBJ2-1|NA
CASSLVAGGRYNEQFF
TGTGCCAGCAGCTTGGTCGCGGGGGGGCGATACAATGAGCAGTTCTTC
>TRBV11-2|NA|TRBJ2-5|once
CASSLGLQPAEGAGETQYF
TGTGCCAGCAGCTTAGGGTTGCAGCCGGCGGAGGGGGCGGGGGAGACCCAGTACTTC
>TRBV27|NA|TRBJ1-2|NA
CASSLSRQTANYGYTF
TGTGCCAGCAGCCTTTCCCGCCAGACAGCTAACTATGGCTACACCTTC
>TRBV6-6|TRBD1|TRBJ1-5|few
CASSYETGPQPQHF
TGTGCCAGCAGTTACGAGACAGGGCCTCAGCCCCAGCATTTT
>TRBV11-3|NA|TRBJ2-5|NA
CASSLGGKGSRETQYF
TGTGCCAGCAGCTTAGGGGGTAAGGGGTCTAGAGAGACCCAGTACTTC
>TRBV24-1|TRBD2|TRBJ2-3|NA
CATSDRGLAGFLTTDTQYF
TGTGCCACCAGTGATCGGGGACTAGCGGGATTCTTAACCACAGATACGCAGTATTTT
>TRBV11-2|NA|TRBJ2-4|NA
CASSLEGGTVAIQYF
TGTGCCAGCAGCTTAGAGGGAGGAACTGTGGCCATTCAGTACTTC
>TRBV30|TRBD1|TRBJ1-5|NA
CAWGTGGPNQPQHF
TGTGCCTGGGGGACAGGGGGACCCAATCAGCCCCAGCATTTT
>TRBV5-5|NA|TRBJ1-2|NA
CASSSLSVVSGYTF
TGTGCCAGCAGCTCTCTCAGCGTGGTGAGTGGCTACACCTTC
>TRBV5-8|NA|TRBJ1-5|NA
CASSFGVGGVGNQPQHF
TGTGCCAGCAGCTTCGGGGTAGGGGGGGTTGGCAATCAGCCCCAGCATTTT
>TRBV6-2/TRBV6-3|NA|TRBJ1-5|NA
CASSYWGLNQPQHF
TGTGCCAGCAGTTACTGGGGGCTCAATCAGCCCCAGCATTTT
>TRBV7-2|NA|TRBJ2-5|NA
CASSLSISGFGETQYF
TGTGCCAGCAGCTTATCTATCTCGGGTTTTGGCGAGACCCAGTACTTC
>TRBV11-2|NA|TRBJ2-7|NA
CASSLRGEQYF
TGTGCCAGCAGCTTACGAGGGGAGCAGTACTTC
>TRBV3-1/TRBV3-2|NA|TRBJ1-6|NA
CASSPQDSPLHF
TGTGCCAGCAGCCCACAGGATTCACCCCTCCACTTT
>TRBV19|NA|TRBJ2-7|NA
CASSILGGTYEQYF
TGTGCCAGTAGTATATTGGGCGGGACCTACGAGCAGTACTTC
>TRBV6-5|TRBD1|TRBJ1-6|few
CASRDRPYYNSPLHF
TGTGCCAGCAGGGACAGGCCCTACTATAATTCACCCCTCCACTTT
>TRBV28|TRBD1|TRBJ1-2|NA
CASSGDRVFGYTF
TGTGCCAGCAGTGGGGACAGGGTGTTTGGCTACACCTTC
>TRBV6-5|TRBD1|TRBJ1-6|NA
CASSYEAGGPRDLHF
TGTGCCAGCAGTTACGAGGCAGGGGGGCCCCGGGACCTCCACTTT
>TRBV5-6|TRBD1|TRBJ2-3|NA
CASRKQGAGTDTQYF
TGTGCCAGCAGAAAACAGGGGGCTGGCACAGATACGCAGTATTTT
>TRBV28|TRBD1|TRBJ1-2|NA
CASMDTGAVVRGYTF
TGTGCCAGCATGGACACAGGGGCCGTGGTGAGGGGCTACACCTTC
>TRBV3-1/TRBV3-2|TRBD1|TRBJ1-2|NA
CASSPARGLGYTF
TGTGCCAGCAGCCCGGCGAGGGGGCTTGGCTACACCTTC
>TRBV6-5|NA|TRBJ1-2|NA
CASSYVINYGYTF
TGTGCCAGCAGTTACGTCATTAACTATGGCTACACCTTC